Listed here is a single TCR beta chain. No antigen is known for it. No much larger clonotype is one base removed from it; base qualities were not supplied. TCRbeta CDR3 regions were amplified from genomic DNA by means of the immunoSEQ Assay, a bias-controlled multiplex PCR. The paper's data handling went like this. Nucleated cell counts per sample were estimated from amplification of reference gene primers within the assay. To quantify the absolute abundance of each unique TCRbeta CDR3 rearrangement, sequence reads were collapsed and filtered. For each sample, productive Simpson clonality was calculated by taking the square root of Simpson's diversity index across productive rearrangements. Not all clones reach the TCRdb copy of this immuneACCESS table, which keeps in-frame sequences only. Checked studies attribute under half of the gap to unresolved V genes and leave the rest unexplained. The V and J calls and clone size come from that table; D and trimming were worked out from the DNA. This sample gives roughly 100,000 clones in total; about four fifths of them show up just once. Of the sample, approximately 15% is held by the ten largest clones.

Collaborating institutions collected whole blood in K2EDTA tubes following their own protocols. For TCRbeta analysis, collaborators shipped samples as frozen whole blood, isolated PBMCs, or DNA extracted from either of those sample types. A distance of 10 bases separates the germline ends of V and J, which lose 2 bases and 8 bases respectively. The CDR3 covers 13 residues, taking in both the cysteine and the phenylalanine. Only CDR3 DNA remains: 39 bases, in frame from the first base. CDR1 and CDR2 are drawn from the germline V gene (reference sequence): GTSNPN, SVGIG. The data are from a study of blood T cell repertoires in COVID-19 (dated by TCRdb to about 2020). Regarding the complete study: The collaborator samples originated in the United States, Italy and Spain and spanned the acute and convalescent phases of COVID-19. Sample metadata almost always included a de-identified subject ID, COVID-19 status, age in years and sex. A freely available public database, intended as a resource for researchers studying the immune response to SARS-CoV-2, is where the repertoires were released. Samples were obtained from the ongoing ImmuneRACE study (first 160 participants) and from some 1,300 subjects provided by 6 global collaborators. Where available, HLA class I and class II types were taken from metadata supplied by the sample provider and were not determined by assay-based typing. The material from the prospective study consisted of cDNA or gDNA derived from T cells, B-cell-depleted T cells, or PBMCs. The dataset comprised deeply sampled blood TCRbeta repertoires from subjects exposed to, actively infected with, or recovered from COVID-19.

Findings and caveats that apply to the study as a whole: Clinical and demographic metadata were provided uncurated, with the amount varying by source and participant.

This clonotype was sampled from a woman aged 80 or over with acute or convalescent COVID-19. Sequenced material: peripheral blood. Here the chain combines TRBV30 and TRBJ1-6, with a tentative D gene TRBD1 over 6 matching bases. The CDR3 reads CAWSQQGDSPLHF. The nucleotide sequence reads TGTGCCTGGAGTCAACAGGGCGATTCACCCCTCCACTTT.